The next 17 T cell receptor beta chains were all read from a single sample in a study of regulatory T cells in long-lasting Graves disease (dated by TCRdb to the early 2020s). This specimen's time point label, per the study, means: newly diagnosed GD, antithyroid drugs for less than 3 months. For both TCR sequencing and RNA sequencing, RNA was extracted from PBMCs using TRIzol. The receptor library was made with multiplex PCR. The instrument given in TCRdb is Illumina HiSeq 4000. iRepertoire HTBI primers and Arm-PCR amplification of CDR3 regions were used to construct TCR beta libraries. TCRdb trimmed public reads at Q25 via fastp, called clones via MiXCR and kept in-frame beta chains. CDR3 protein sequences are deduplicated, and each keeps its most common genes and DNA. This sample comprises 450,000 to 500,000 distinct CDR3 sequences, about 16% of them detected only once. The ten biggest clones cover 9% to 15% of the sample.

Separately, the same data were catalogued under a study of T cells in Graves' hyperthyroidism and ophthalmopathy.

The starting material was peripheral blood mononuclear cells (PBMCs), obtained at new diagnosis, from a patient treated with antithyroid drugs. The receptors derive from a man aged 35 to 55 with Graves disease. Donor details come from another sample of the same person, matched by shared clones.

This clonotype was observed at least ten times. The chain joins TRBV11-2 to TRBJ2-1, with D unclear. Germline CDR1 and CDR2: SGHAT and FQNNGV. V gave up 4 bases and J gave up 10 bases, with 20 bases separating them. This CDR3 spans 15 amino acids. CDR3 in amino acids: CASSSDQLGLGEQFF. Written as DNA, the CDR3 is TGTGCCAGCAGCTCCGATCAGCTAGGTCTTGGGGAGCAGTTCTTC.

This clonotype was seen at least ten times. The CDR3 DNA reads TGTGCCAGCAAGGATAGCGGGAGAACGCCAGATACGCAGTATTTT. It codes for CASKDSGRTPDTQYF. V usage is TRBV28 and J usage is TRBJ2-3; 9 bases are a match to TRBD2. This CDR3 region has 15 residues. CDR1 and CDR2 (germline): MDHEN, SYDVKM. V lost 7 bases, J lost 4 bases, and 9 bases stayed unmatched.

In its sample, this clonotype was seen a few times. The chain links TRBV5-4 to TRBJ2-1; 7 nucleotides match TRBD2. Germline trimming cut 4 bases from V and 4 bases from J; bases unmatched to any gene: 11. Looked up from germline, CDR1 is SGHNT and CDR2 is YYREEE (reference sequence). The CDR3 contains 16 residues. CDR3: CASSLPGLDRYNEQFF. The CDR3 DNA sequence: TGTGCCAGCAGCCTACCCGGACTAGATAGATACAATGAGCAGTTCTTC. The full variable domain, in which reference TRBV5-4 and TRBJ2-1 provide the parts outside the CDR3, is ETGVTQSPTHLIKTRGQQVTLRCSSQSGHNTVSWYQQALGQGPQFIFQYYREEENGRGNFPPRFSGLQFPNYSSELNVNALELDDSALYLCASSLPGLDRYNEQFFGPGTRLTVL.

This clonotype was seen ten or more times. The CDR3 protein is CAWSVGWQETQYF. In nucleotides, the CDR3 is TGTGCCTGGAGTGTTGGGTGGCAAGAGACCCAGTACTTC. The chain combines TRBV30 with TRBJ2-5; D is uncertain. Germline CDR1 GTSNPN, CDR2 SVGIG (reference sequence). The V and J ends lost 0 bases and 2 bases respectively, with 7 bases between them. CDR3 length: 13 amino acids.

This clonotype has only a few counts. DNA of the CDR3: TGTGCCAGCAGCAATTGGACGGTGAACACTGAAGCTTTCTTT. Protein: CASSNWTVNTEAFF. The chain couples TRBV7-9 to TRBJ1-1; D gene uncertain. Germline values: CDR1 SEHNR, CDR2 FQNEAQ (reference sequence). The V and J ends lost 5 bases and 0 bases respectively, with 10 bases between them. The CDR3 runs to 14 residues.

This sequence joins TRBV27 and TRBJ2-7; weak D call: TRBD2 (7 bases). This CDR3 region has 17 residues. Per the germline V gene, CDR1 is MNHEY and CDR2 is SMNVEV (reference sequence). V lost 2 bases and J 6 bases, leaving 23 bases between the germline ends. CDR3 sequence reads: CASSLAGLGGRPAEQYF. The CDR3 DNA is TGTGCCAGCAGTTTAGCGGGACTCGGGGGGCGGCCGGCCGAGCAGTACTTC.

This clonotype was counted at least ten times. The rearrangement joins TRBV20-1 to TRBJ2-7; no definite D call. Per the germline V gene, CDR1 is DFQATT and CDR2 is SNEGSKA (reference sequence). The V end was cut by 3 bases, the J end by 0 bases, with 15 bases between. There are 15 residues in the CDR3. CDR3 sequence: CSASDMSRFSYEQYF. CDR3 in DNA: TGCAGTGCTAGTGATATGAGTCGGTTCTCCTACGAGCAGTACTTC.

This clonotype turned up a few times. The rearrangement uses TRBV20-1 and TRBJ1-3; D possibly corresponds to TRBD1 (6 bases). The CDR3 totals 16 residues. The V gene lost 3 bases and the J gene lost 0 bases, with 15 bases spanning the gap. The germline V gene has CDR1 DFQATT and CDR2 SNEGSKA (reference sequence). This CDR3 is CSARERDTYSGNTIYF. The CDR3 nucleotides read TGCAGTGCTAGGGAAAGGGACACCTACTCTGGAAACACCATATATTTT.

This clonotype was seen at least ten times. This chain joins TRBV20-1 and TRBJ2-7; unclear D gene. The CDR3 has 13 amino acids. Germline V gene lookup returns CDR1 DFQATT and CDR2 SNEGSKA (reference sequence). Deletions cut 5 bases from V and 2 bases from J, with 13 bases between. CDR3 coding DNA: TGCAGTGCTCTTGGGTCAAACCCCTACGAGCAGTACTTC. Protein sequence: CSALGSNPYEQYF.

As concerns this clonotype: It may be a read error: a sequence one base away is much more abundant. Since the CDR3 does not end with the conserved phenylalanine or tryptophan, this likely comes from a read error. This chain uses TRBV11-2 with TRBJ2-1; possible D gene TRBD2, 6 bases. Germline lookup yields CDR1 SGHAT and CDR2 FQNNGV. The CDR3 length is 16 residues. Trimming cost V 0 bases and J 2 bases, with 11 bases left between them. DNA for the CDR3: TGTGCCAGCAGCTTAGATGTCGGGGGAACCTACAATGAGCAGTTCCTC. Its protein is CASSLDVGGTYNEQFL.

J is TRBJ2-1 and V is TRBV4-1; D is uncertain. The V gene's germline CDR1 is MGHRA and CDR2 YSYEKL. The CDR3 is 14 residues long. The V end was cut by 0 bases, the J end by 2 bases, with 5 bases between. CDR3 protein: CASSQDKAYNEQFF. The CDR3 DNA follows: TGCGCCAGCAGCCAAGACAAAGCCTACAATGAGCAGTTCTTC.

CDR3 sequence (DNA): TGTGCCAGCAGCTTATCCGCATGGAGTTACGAGCAGTACTTC. Translating gives CASSLSAWSYEQYF. The V call is TRBV7-9, the J call TRBJ2-7; the D is unclear. V lost 2 bases to trimming and J lost 4 bases, with 12 bases between them. From germline, CDR1 is SEHNR and CDR2 FQNEAQ (reference sequence). The CDR3 runs 14 residues.

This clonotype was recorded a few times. CDR3 residues: CASSLRRRGARARYNEQFF. The CDR3 DNA sequence: TGTGCCAGCAGTTTGCGCAGGCGGGGGGCTAGGGCGAGATACAATGAGCAGTTCTTC. The rearrangement joins TRBV28 to TRBJ2-1, with 8 nucleotides matching TRBD2. The germline V gene has CDR1 MDHEN and CDR2 SYDVKM. With 3 bases clipped from V and 4 bases from J, the junction kept 17 bases outside the gene matches. This CDR3 spans 19 amino acids.

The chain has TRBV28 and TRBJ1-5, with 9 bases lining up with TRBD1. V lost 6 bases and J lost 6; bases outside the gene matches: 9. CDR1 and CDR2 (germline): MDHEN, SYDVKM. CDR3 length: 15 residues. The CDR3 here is CASRVKQGASQPQHF. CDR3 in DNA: TGTGCCAGCAGGGTCAAACAGGGGGCGAGTCAGCCCCAGCATTTT.

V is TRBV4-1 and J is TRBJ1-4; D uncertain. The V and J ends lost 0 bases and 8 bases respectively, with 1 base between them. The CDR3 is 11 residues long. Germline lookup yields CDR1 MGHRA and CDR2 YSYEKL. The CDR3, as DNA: TGCGCCAGCAGCCAAGAGGAAAAACTGTTTTTT. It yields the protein CASSQEEKLFF.

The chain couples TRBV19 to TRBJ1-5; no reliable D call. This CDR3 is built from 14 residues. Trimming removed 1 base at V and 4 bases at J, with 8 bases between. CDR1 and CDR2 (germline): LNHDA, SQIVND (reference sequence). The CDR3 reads CASSIVVLNQPQHF. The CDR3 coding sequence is TGTGCCAGTAGTATAGTAGTTTTGAATCAGCCCCAGCATTTT.

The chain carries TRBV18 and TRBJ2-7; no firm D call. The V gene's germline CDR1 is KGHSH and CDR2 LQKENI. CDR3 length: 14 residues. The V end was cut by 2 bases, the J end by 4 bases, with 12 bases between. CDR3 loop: CASSPEISFYEQYF. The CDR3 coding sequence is TGTGCCAGCTCACCAGAGATTAGTTTTTACGAGCAGTACTTC.